The rows below give T cell receptor beta chains drawn from one sample of a study of T cell responses to AZD1222 COVID-19 vaccine. Using immunoSEQ multiplex PCR, the repertoire was profiled, and TCRdb retains in-frame clones only, with some absent. Of 90,000 to 120,000 clones in the sample, approximately 90% are singletons; the top ten hold 3% to 4%. Specimen: peripheral blood, collected on day 0 of AZD1222 vaccination. The receptors were sampled from an adult in good health. Both conserved end residues are part of each CDR3. A D gene is named only where the DNA matches it firmly. Some rows have no size entry. The others give once, few or many, or a class for an expanded clone.

v_call: TRBV18
clone_size: NA
d_call: TRBD1
j_call: TRBJ1-1
cdr3_aa: CASSLASGTGALNTEAFF
cdr3_nt: TGTGCCAGCTCACTGGCATCCGGGACAGGGGCTTTGAACACTGAAGCTTTCTTT

v_call: TRBV19
clone_size: NA
d_call: TRBD2
j_call: TRBJ2-7
cdr3_aa: CASATSGTSYEQYF
cdr3_nt: TGTGCCAGCGCGACTAGCGGTACTTCCTACGAGCAGTACTTC

v_call: TRBV7-8
clone_size: NA
d_call: TRBD2
j_call: TRBJ2-5
cdr3_aa: CASSPSASGGSHETQYF
cdr3_nt: TGTGCCAGCAGCCCCAGTGCTAGCGGGGGGTCTCACGAGACCCAGTACTTC

v_call: TRBV6-5
clone_size: NA
d_call: NA
j_call: TRBJ1-2
cdr3_aa: CASSLGPYYGYTF
cdr3_nt: TGTGCCAGCAGTTTGGGGCCATACTATGGCTACACCTTC

v_call: TRBV11-2
clone_size: NA
d_call: TRBD2
j_call: TRBJ2-1
cdr3_aa: CASSLLAGGQYNEQFF
cdr3_nt: TGTGCCAGCAGCTTGTTAGCGGGGGGACAATACAATGAGCAGTTCTTC

v_call: TRBV19
clone_size: NA
d_call: TRBD1
j_call: TRBJ2-2
cdr3_aa: CASSRQGDTGELFF
cdr3_nt: TGTGCCAGTAGTCGGCAGGGGGACACCGGGGAGCTGTTTTTT

v_call: TRBV7-2
clone_size: NA
d_call: NA
j_call: TRBJ1-3
cdr3_aa: CASSLLGGAPGNTIYF
cdr3_nt: TGTGCCAGCAGCTTACTGGGAGGGGCGCCTGGAAACACCATATATTTT

v_call: TRBV24-1
clone_size: NA
d_call: NA
j_call: TRBJ2-3
cdr3_aa: CATSALAGTDTQYF
cdr3_nt: TGTGCCACCAGTGCTTTAGCTGGCACAGATACGCAGTATTTT

v_call: TRBV4-2
clone_size: NA
d_call: NA
j_call: TRBJ2-1
cdr3_aa: CASSQGQFSYNEQFF
cdr3_nt: TGTGCCAGCAGCCAAGGACAGTTCTCCTACAATGAGCAGTTCTTC

v_call: TRBV7-2
clone_size: NA
d_call: NA
j_call: TRBJ1-6
cdr3_aa: CASSQYNSPLHF
cdr3_nt: TGTGCCAGCAGCCAATATAATTCACCCCTCCACTTT

v_call: TRBV6-4
clone_size: few
d_call: NA
j_call: TRBJ2-2
cdr3_aa: CASSESPPGELFF
cdr3_nt: TGTGCCAGCAGTGAGTCCCCACCCGGGGAGCTGTTTTTT

v_call: TRBV9
clone_size: NA
d_call: NA
j_call: TRBJ1-4
cdr3_aa: CASSSQPGAEKLFF
cdr3_nt: TGTGCCAGCAGCTCACAGCCGGGCGCCGAAAAACTGTTTTTT

v_call: TRBV10-3
clone_size: NA
d_call: TRBD1
j_call: TRBJ1-1
cdr3_aa: CAISSDRVNTEAFF
cdr3_nt: TGTGCCATCAGCTCTGACAGGGTGAACACTGAAGCTTTCTTT

v_call: TRBV18
clone_size: NA
d_call: NA
j_call: TRBJ1-1
cdr3_aa: CASSRGLGVNTEAFF
cdr3_nt: TGTGCCAGCTCACGGGGTCTGGGGGTGAACACTGAAGCTTTCTTT

v_call: TRBV18
clone_size: NA
d_call: NA
j_call: TRBJ1-5
cdr3_aa: CASSPRVGEPQHF
cdr3_nt: TGTGCCAGCTCACCACGGGTGGGGGAGCCCCAGCATTTT

v_call: TRBV5-1
clone_size: NA
d_call: NA
j_call: TRBJ2-7
cdr3_aa: CASSLEFYPYEQYF
cdr3_nt: TGCGCCAGCAGCTTGGAATTTTATCCCTACGAGCAGTACTTC

v_call: TRBV6-2/TRBV6-3
clone_size: NA
d_call: TRBD2
j_call: TRBJ2-3
cdr3_aa: CASSQLAGGRNTQYF
cdr3_nt: TGTGCCAGCAGCCAACTAGCGGGGGGGCGAAATACGCAGTATTTT

v_call: TRBV6-6
clone_size: NA
d_call: TRBD1
j_call: TRBJ2-7
cdr3_aa: CASSYWTGDYEQYF
cdr3_nt: TGTGCCAGCAGTTACTGGACAGGGGACTACGAGCAGTACTTC

v_call: TRBV29-1
clone_size: NA
d_call: TRBD2
j_call: TRBJ2-1
cdr3_aa: CSVVAGGLRNEQFF
cdr3_nt: TGCAGCGTCGTAGCGGGGGGCCTGCGCAATGAGCAGTTCTTC

v_call: TRBV19
clone_size: NA
d_call: TRBD1
j_call: TRBJ1-5
cdr3_aa: CASRAGQGFGDGNQPQHF
cdr3_nt: TGTGCCAGTAGAGCGGGACAGGGCTTTGGAGACGGAAATCAGCCCCAGCATTTT

v_call: TRBV7-2
clone_size: NA
d_call: TRBD2
j_call: TRBJ2-5
cdr3_aa: CASSPLAGVETQYF
cdr3_nt: TGTGCCAGCAGCCCCCTGGCGGGGGTAGAGACCCAGTACTTC

v_call: TRBV7-9
clone_size: NA
d_call: TRBD1
j_call: TRBJ1-2
cdr3_aa: CASSFPGGYGYTF
cdr3_nt: TGTGCCAGCAGCTTCCCAGGGGGCTATGGCTACACCTTC

v_call: TRBV27
clone_size: NA
d_call: NA
j_call: TRBJ1-1
cdr3_aa: CASRRLMNTEAFF
cdr3_nt: TGTGCCAGCAGGAGACTTATGAACACTGAAGCTTTCTTT

v_call: TRBV11-1
clone_size: once
d_call: NA
j_call: TRBJ2-7
cdr3_aa: CASSLTFGEQYF
cdr3_nt: TGTGCCAGCAGCTTAACGTTCGGCGAGCAGTACTTC

v_call: TRBV7-2
clone_size: NA
d_call: NA
j_call: TRBJ1-2
cdr3_aa: CASSLAQGSNYGYTF
cdr3_nt: TGTGCCAGCAGCTTAGCTCAGGGCTCTAACTATGGCTACACCTTC

v_call: TRBV19
clone_size: NA
d_call: NA
j_call: TRBJ1-3
cdr3_aa: CASSYSGNTIYF
cdr3_nt: TGTGCCAGTAGCTACTCTGGAAACACCATATATTTT

v_call: TRBV9
clone_size: NA
d_call: NA
j_call: TRBJ2-2
cdr3_aa: CASSGTGLGTGELFF
cdr3_nt: TGTGCCAGCAGCGGCACAGGGTTGGGCACCGGGGAGCTGTTTTTT

v_call: TRBV9
clone_size: NA
d_call: NA
j_call: TRBJ2-2
cdr3_aa: CASSSTQGTGELFF
cdr3_nt: TGTGCCAGCAGCTCCACCCAGGGCACCGGGGAGCTGTTTTTT

v_call: TRBV6-2/TRBV6-3
clone_size: NA
d_call: NA
j_call: TRBJ2-5
cdr3_aa: CASSSASRETQYF
cdr3_nt: TGTGCCAGCAGTAGTGCTAGCAGGGAGACCCAGTACTTC

v_call: TRBV28
clone_size: NA
d_call: NA
j_call: TRBJ1-5
cdr3_aa: CASSISNQPQHF
cdr3_nt: TGTGCCAGCAGCATAAGTAATCAGCCCCAGCATTTT

v_call: TRBV12-5
clone_size: few
d_call: NA
j_call: TRBJ2-1
cdr3_aa: CASGLDGDSYNEQFF
cdr3_nt: TGTGCTAGTGGTTTGGACGGGGACTCCTACAATGAGCAGTTCTTC

v_call: TRBV5-1
clone_size: NA
d_call: TRBD2
j_call: TRBJ2-3
cdr3_aa: CASAPPTSGGSDTQYF
cdr3_nt: TGCGCCAGCGCGCCCCCGACTAGCGGGGGATCAGATACGCAGTATTTT

v_call: TRBV6-4
clone_size: NA
d_call: TRBD2
j_call: TRBJ2-3
cdr3_aa: CASRLAGSSTDTQYF
cdr3_nt: TGTGCCAGCAGGCTAGCGGGGTCTAGCACAGATACGCAGTATTTT

v_call: TRBV29-1
clone_size: NA
d_call: TRBD1
j_call: TRBJ2-7
cdr3_aa: CSVETDRAYEQYF
cdr3_nt: TGCAGCGTTGAAACGGACAGGGCCTACGAGCAGTACTTC

v_call: TRBV3-1/TRBV3-2
clone_size: NA
d_call: NA
j_call: TRBJ2-1
cdr3_aa: CASSPSELDYNEQFF
cdr3_nt: TGTGCCAGCAGCCCTTCGGAGTTAGATTACAATGAGCAGTTCTTC

v_call: TRBV9
clone_size: NA
d_call: NA
j_call: TRBJ1-2
cdr3_aa: CASSVGHRDDGYTF
cdr3_nt: TGTGCCAGCAGCGTAGGCCACAGGGACGATGGCTACACCTTC

v_call: TRBV7-7
clone_size: NA
d_call: NA
j_call: TRBJ2-2
cdr3_aa: CASSAQLGGELFF
cdr3_nt: TGTGCCAGCAGCGCTCAATTGGGCGGGGAGCTGTTTTTT

v_call: TRBV5-1
clone_size: NA
d_call: NA
j_call: TRBJ2-7
cdr3_aa: CASSLGIGAEQYF
cdr3_nt: TGCGCCAGCAGCTTGGGTATAGGGGCGGAGCAGTACTTC

v_call: TRBV3-1/TRBV3-2
clone_size: NA
d_call: NA
j_call: TRBJ1-1
cdr3_aa: CASSLHDTEAFF
cdr3_nt: TGTGCCAGCAGTCTACACGACACTGAAGCTTTCTTT

v_call: TRBV6-5
clone_size: NA
d_call: NA
j_call: TRBJ1-2
cdr3_aa: CASTTRTQSGHGYTF
cdr3_nt: TGTGCCAGCACCACGCGCACCCAATCTGGGCATGGCTACACCTTC

v_call: TRBV18
clone_size: NA
d_call: NA
j_call: TRBJ2-7
cdr3_aa: CASSPPAWDLSSYEQYF
cdr3_nt: TGTGCCAGCTCACCACCGGCGTGGGACCTCAGCTCCTACGAGCAGTACTTC

v_call: TRBV7-2
clone_size: NA
d_call: NA
j_call: TRBJ2-3
cdr3_aa: CASSFPTASTDTQYF
cdr3_nt: TGTGCCAGCAGCTTCCCGACTGCTAGCACAGATACGCAGTATTTT

v_call: TRBV7-8
clone_size: NA
d_call: NA
j_call: TRBJ2-5
cdr3_aa: CASSLAGQPETQYF
cdr3_nt: TGTGCCAGCAGCTTAGCAGGGCAGCCGGAGACCCAGTACTTC

v_call: TRBV30
clone_size: once
d_call: NA
j_call: TRBJ2-1
cdr3_aa: CAWSGYLNEQFF
cdr3_nt: TGTGCCTGGAGCGGCTACCTCAATGAGCAGTTCTTC

v_call: TRBV4-1
clone_size: NA
d_call: TRBD1
j_call: TRBJ1-4
cdr3_aa: CASSQDGTGVGEKLFF
cdr3_nt: TGCGCCAGCAGCCAAGACGGGACAGGGGTGGGGGAAAAACTGTTTTTT

v_call: TRBV29-1
clone_size: NA
d_call: TRBD1
j_call: TRBJ2-5
cdr3_aa: CSVLETGGSKTQYF
cdr3_nt: TGCAGCGTTCTAGAGACAGGGGGCTCCAAGACCCAGTACTTC

v_call: TRBV7-9
clone_size: NA
d_call: NA
j_call: TRBJ1-2
cdr3_aa: CASSFLDYGYTF
cdr3_nt: TGTGCTAGCAGCTTCTTGGACTATGGCTACACCTTC

v_call: TRBV11-2
clone_size: once
d_call: NA
j_call: TRBJ1-1
cdr3_aa: CASSIPGTEAFF
cdr3_nt: TGTGCCAGCAGCATCCCTGGCACTGAAGCTTTCTTT

v_call: TRBV5-1
clone_size: NA
d_call: NA
j_call: TRBJ2-7
cdr3_aa: CASSEAYEQYF
cdr3_nt: TGCGCCAGCAGCGAAGCCTACGAGCAGTACTTC

v_call: TRBV6-5
clone_size: NA
d_call: NA
j_call: TRBJ2-7
cdr3_aa: CATLQAYEQYF
cdr3_nt: TGTGCCACCTTACAGGCCTACGAGCAGTACTTC

v_call: TRBV5-3
clone_size: NA
d_call: NA
j_call: TRBJ2-7
cdr3_aa: CARSRELTSGDEQYF
cdr3_nt: TGTGCCAGAAGCCGTGAGCTGACAAGTGGGGACGAGCAGTACTTC